This T cell receptor beta chain was found in a study of CD8 T cells in ankylosing spondylitis (dated by TCRdb to 2015 to 2018). Notes on the research overall: To find TCR variants linked to disease, the study profiled T cell receptor beta repertoires in ankylosing spondylitis patients and healthy donors. Samples of peripheral blood were taken, and for ankylosing spondylitis patients, synovial fluid was collected as well. In total, the full study cohort was made up of about 99 healthy donors and more than 20 ankylosing spondylitis patients.

V is reduced by 6 bases and J by 5 bases, leaving a spacing of 11 bases between them. The germline V gene gives CDR1 as MNHEY and CDR2 as SVGAGI. CDR3 length: 12 amino acids, cysteine to phenylalanine. Only CDR3 DNA remains: 36 bases, in frame from the first base. The instrument given in TCRdb is Illumina HiSeq 2500. TCR beta libraries were prepared by quantitative 5'-RACE with molecular barcodes. The original pipeline was this. Disease-linked TCR variants were identified with a new computational method built on a probabilistic model of VDJ rearrangement. The raw public reads went through TCRdb reprocessing: fastp at Q25, MiXCR clone calling, in-frame beta chains kept. Each entry is one CDR3 protein sequence, shown with its most common DNA and genes. Here the V and J calls rest on TCRdb's processing, not on the authors' analysis. For this sample the table gives under 300,000 distinct CDR3 sequences, of which under 20% were detected only once. The ten largest clones represent about a third of the sample.

Study-level results and caveats: Some motif variants were previously reported in synovial fluid and blood of reactive arthritis patients, suggesting common disease-initiation mechanisms. The disease-linked clones were reported to be significantly enriched in matched synovial fluid samples from ankylosing spondylitis patients. Blood from ankylosing spondylitis patients appeared to be characterized by a TCR beta motif composed of about 8 highly homologous amino acid variants. In peripheral blood, the disease-linked clones were found at relatively low frequencies and had a CD8+ phenotype.

A remark on this clonotype: Its antigen specificity is not known. The sample holds no much larger clone one base away, and base qualities are not on file.

Rearrangement joined TRBV6-5 to TRBJ2-7, with the D call perhaps TRBD1 or TRBD2, each one matching 6 bases. This TCR was sampled from a male donor with ankylosing spondylitis or in good health (not recorded which). Material for sequencing was blood, either unsorted or a sorted T cell fraction (not recorded which). This receptor carries the CDR3 CASRRGVDEQYF. The DNA reads as follows: TGTGCCAGCAGGAGGGGGGTCGACGAGCAGTACTTC.